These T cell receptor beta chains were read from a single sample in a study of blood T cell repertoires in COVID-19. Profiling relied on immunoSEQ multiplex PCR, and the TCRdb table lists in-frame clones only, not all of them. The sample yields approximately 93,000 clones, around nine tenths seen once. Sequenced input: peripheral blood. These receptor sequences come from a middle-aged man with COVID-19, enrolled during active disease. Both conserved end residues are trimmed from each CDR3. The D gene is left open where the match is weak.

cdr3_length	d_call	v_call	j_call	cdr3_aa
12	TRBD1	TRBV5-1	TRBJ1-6	ASSQTGVNSPLH
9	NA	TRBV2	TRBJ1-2	ASSGNYGYT
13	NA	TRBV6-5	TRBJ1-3	ASSYSSGSGNTIY
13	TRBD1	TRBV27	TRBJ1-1	ASSTRTGMNTEAF
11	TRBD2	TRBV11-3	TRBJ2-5	ASSLDGGETQY
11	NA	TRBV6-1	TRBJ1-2	ASSEALVRGYT
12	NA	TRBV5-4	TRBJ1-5	ASSLQGPNQPQH
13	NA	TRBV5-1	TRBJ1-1	ASSRIGRGDTEAF
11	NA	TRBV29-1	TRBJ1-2	SVGDSPDYGYT
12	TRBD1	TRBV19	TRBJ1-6	ASSAGQGNSPLH
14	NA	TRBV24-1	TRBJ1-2	ATSDSPHGGGYGYT
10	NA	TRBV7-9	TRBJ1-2	ASSPADYGYT
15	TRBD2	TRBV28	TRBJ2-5	ASPPGRLAGVQETQY
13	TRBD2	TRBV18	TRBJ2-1	ASSRPGLAVDEQF
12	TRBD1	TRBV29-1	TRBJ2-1	SAGGQGVYDEQF
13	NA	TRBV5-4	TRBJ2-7	ASSLGGQVTYEQY
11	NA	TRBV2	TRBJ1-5	ASSGSSGQPQH
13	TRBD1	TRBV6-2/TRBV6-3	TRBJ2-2	ASSWTGLNTGELF
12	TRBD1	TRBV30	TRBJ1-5	AWRDRGPNQPQH
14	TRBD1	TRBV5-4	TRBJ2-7	ATQMDRGPSSYEQY
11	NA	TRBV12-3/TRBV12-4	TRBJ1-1	ASSTRVGTEAF
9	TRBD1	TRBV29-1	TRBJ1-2	SVQGTGRYT
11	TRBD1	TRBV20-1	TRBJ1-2	SASEGQGFGYT
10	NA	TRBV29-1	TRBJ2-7	SVETSAYEQY
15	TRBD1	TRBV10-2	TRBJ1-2	ASSEVRGQGRKKGYT
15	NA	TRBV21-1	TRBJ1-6	ASSKGGDSSYNSPLH
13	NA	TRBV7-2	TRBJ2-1	ASQLFMSTYNEQF
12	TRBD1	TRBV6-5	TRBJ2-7	ASTPGTGRHEQY
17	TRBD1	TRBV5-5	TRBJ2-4	ASSLGDRGHLQTKNIQY
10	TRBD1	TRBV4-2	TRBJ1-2	ASSQDRNGYT
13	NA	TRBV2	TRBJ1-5	ASSVRQGRYQPQH
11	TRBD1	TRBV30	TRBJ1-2	ANRDRLNYGYT
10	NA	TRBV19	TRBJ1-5	ASSIAGQPQH
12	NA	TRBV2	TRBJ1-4	ASSGSEFNEKLF
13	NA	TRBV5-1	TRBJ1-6	ASSLVQGMGSPLH
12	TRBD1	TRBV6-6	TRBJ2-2	ASIPDRVTGELF
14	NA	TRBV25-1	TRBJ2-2	ASSQRGAGRTGELF
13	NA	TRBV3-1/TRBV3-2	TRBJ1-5	ASSQGTVSNQPQH
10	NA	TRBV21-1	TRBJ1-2	ASRPGLGGYT
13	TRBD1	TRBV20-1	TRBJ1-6	SASIEGQYNSPLH